A selection of T cell receptor beta chains follows, all from one sample in a study of OX40 agonist ivuxolimab in advanced cancers. The table came from immunoSEQ multiplex PCR; TCRdb's copy has only in-frame clones and leaves some out. In the table there are roughly 87,000 clones, about 92% of which are singletons. The sequencing used CD4+ or CD8+ T cells sorted from blood, collected in a trial of the OX40 agonist ivuxolimab. The receptor source for this set is an adult with an advanced solid tumor such as melanoma, head and neck, liver or kidney cancer. Both conserved end residues are part of each CDR3. A D gene is named only where the DNA matches it firmly. Size is stated for part of the rows, as once, few or many counts, or as a class when the clone is expanded.

>.|.|TRBV11-3|TRBJ2-2
TGTGCCAGCAGCCCCGGCAGGGGCAACACCGGGGAGCTGTTTTTT
CASSPGRGNTGELFF
>.|.|TRBV5-6|TRBJ2-7
TGTGCCAGCAGCTTGTGGGCAGGCCCCTACGAGCAGTACTTC
CASSLWAGPYEQYF
>.|.|TRBV19|TRBJ2-7
TGTGCCAGTAGTATCGCCAGTCATGGCTACGAGCAGTACTTC
CASSIASHGYEQYF
>.|.|TRBV7-6|TRBJ2-7
TGTGCCAGCAGCTCTACGGAGGGCTCCTACGAGCAGTACTTC
CASSSTEGSYEQYF
>TRBD2|.|TRBV19|TRBJ2-5
TGTGCCAGTAGTCCTCCCCTTAGCGGGGAAGGCCAAGAGACCCAGTACTTC
CASSPPLSGEGQETQYF
>.|.|TRBV5-1|TRBJ1-2
TGCGCCAGCAGCTCCCCTCTCGTTGGCTACACCTTC
CASSSPLVGYTF
>.|.|TRBV9|TRBJ1-2
TGTGCCAGCAGCGTAGATGGTGTCGGGGGCTATGGCTACACCTTC
CASSVDGVGGYGYTF
>.|.|TRBV27|TRBJ1-4
TGTGCCAGCAGTTTCCAGGGACCTAATGAAAAACTGTTTTTT
CASSFQGPNEKLFF
>.|.|TRBV6-5|TRBJ2-7
TGTGCCAGCAGTGACGGATACTCCTACGAGCAGTACTTC
CASSDGYSYEQYF
>.|.|TRBV9|TRBJ1-3
TGTGCCAGCAGCGTAGAGGGGACTGCCTCTGGAAACACCATATATTTT
CASSVEGTASGNTIYF
>.|.|TRBV7-9|TRBJ2-6
TGTGCCAGCAGCCAAGATGGGGGCTCTGGGGCCAACGTCCTGACTTTC
CASSQDGGSGANVLTF
>.|.|TRBV4-1|TRBJ1-2
TGCGCCAGCAGCCCCGCAGGGTCCTATGGCTACACCTTC
CASSPAGSYGYTF
>.|.|TRBV10-3|TRBJ1-5
TGTGCCATCGGGAGTCAGCCCCAGCATTTT
CAIGSQPQHF
>.|.|TRBV10-3|TRBJ2-2
TGTGCCACCGATGGAAGGCAGGGGGGCACCGGGGAGCTGTTTTTT
CATDGRQGGTGELFF
>TRBD1|.|TRBV5-1|TRBJ1-2
TGCGCCAGCAGCTTAGAGACAGGGGTCTATGGCTACACCTTC
CASSLETGVYGYTF
>.|few|TRBV2|TRBJ2-7
TGTGCCACCACCCCTGAGGGCCTGGAGCAGTACTTC
CATTPEGLEQYF
>.|once|TRBV9|TRBJ2-7
TGTGCCAGCAGCGTTGATCGGGACTGGAGTTACGAGCAGTACTTC
CASSVDRDWSYEQYF
>.|.|TRBV4-2|TRBJ2-7
TGTGCCAGCAGCCATCCGAGCGAGAACTACGAGCAGTACTTC
CASSHPSENYEQYF
>.|.|TRBV27|TRBJ1-5
TGTGCCAGCAGTTGGGGGGCGGGACAGCCCCAGCATTTT
CASSWGAGQPQHF
>.|.|TRBV12-5|TRBJ2-3
TGTGCTAGTGGTTTGGTAGGGTCTGGTACGCAGTATTTT
CASGLVGSGTQYF
>.|.|TRBV14|TRBJ1-6
TGTGCCAGCAGCCAAGTTCTTGTCAGGGGAGGAGGCTCCTATAATTCACCCCTCCACTTT
CASSQVLVRGGGSYNSPLHF
>TRBD1|.|TRBV13|TRBJ2-5
TGTGCCAGCAGGCCCAAACAGGGGCAAGAGACCCAGTACTTC
CASRPKQGQETQYF
>.|.|TRBV7-9|TRBJ1-6
TGTGCCAGCAGCTTAGCGCAGGACAGCCCAAATTCACCCCTCCACTTT
CASSLAQDSPNSPLHF
>.|.|TRBV9|TRBJ1-5
TGTGCCAGCAGCGTAGGAGGCAGTTTCAATCAGCCCCAGCATTTT
CASSVGGSFNQPQHF
>.|.|TRBV13|TRBJ2-7
TGTGCCAGCAGCCCCGGTTTCAGCTCCTACGAGCAGTACTTC
CASSPGFSSYEQYF
>TRBD2|.|TRBV9|TRBJ2-3
TGTGCCAGCAGCGTAGTAGCGGGGGGGCCCCAGGGTACGCAGTATTTT
CASSVVAGGPQGTQYF
>.|once|TRBV27|TRBJ1-1
TGTGCCAGCAGGATTTTAGGGGCATACGAAGCTTTCTTT
CASRILGAYEAFF
>TRBD2|once|TRBV7-2|TRBJ2-7
TGTGCCAGCAGCTCCCCCGCAGCGGGGGACGAGCAGTACTTC
CASSSPAAGDEQYF
>.|once|TRBV11-2|TRBJ2-7
TGTGCCAGCACCTTGACGGGGGTCCACGAGCAGTACTTC
CASTLTGVHEQYF
>.|.|TRBV7-2|TRBJ1-3
TGTGCCAGCAGTGTGGGGGGAGAGGAAAACACCATATATTTT
CASSVGGEENTIYF
>.|.|TRBV7-2|TRBJ2-5
TGTGCCAGCAGCTTAGCCCCCAGGTTTCGAGAAACCCAGTACTTC
CASSLAPRFRETQYF
>TRBD1|.|TRBV7-9|TRBJ1-2
TGTGCCAGCAGGCCCGGGACAGGACCGATCTACACCTTC
CASRPGTGPIYTF
>.|.|TRBV9|TRBJ2-5
TGTGCCAGCAGTCCTAATGACGGGGAGACCCAGTACTTC
CASSPNDGETQYF
>.|.|TRBV7-9|TRBJ2-1
TGTGCCAGCAGCAGGGGCTACAATGAGCAGTTCTTC
CASSRGYNEQFF
>.|.|TRBV5-1|TRBJ2-3
TGCGCCAGCAGCTTGGGGGTGGGTAGCACAGATACGCAGTATTTT
CASSLGVGSTDTQYF
>.|.|TRBV5-6|TRBJ2-7
TGTGCCAGCAGCCTGGGGGGCAACTCCTACGAGCAGTACTTC
CASSLGGNSYEQYF
>TRBD2|.|TRBV4-1|TRBJ2-3
TGCGCCAGCAGCCAAGTAGCGGGCCCCCCGGGGGATACGCAGTATTTT
CASSQVAGPPGDTQYF
>.|.|TRBV5-1|TRBJ2-7
TGCGCCAGCAGCTTGGCGGGCCACGAGCAGTACTTC
CASSLAGHEQYF
>.|.|TRBV7-6|TRBJ1-3
TGTGCCAGCAGCTTGGGGGCGCTTGGAAACACCATATATTTT
CASSLGALGNTIYF
>TRBD1|.|TRBV5-1|TRBJ1-5
TGCGCCAGCAGCTCGTTCCACTGGGACAGAAGCAATCAGCCCCAGCATTTT
CASSSFHWDRSNQPQHF
>TRBD2|.|TRBV10-2|TRBJ2-7
TGCGCCAGCGGGAGGGATAAGTACGAGCAGTACTTC
CASGRDKYEQYF
>TRBD1|.|TRBV7-9|TRBJ1-2
TGTGCCAGCAGCGGTACCGGGACAGGAGGCTACACCTTC
CASSGTGTGGYTF
>.|.|TRBV4-1|TRBJ2-1
TGCGCCAGCAGCCAGGGGACCGGTTGGTTCTTC
CASSQGTGWFF
>.|.|TRBV5-6|TRBJ1-5
TGTGCCAGCAGCTTGTCGAGGGGAAGCAATCAGCCCCAGCATTTT
CASSLSRGSNQPQHF
>.|.|TRBV2|TRBJ2-1
TGTGCCAGCAGGGACCCCGGCATCCACAATGAGCAGTTCTTC
CASRDPGIHNEQFF
>TRBD1|.|TRBV6-1|TRBJ1-2
TGTGCCAGCAGTGAATGGGACAGCTCTAACTATGGCTACACCTTC
CASSEWDSSNYGYTF
>.|.|TRBV21-1|TRBJ2-3
TGTGCCATCAATGATAGCGGGGGGGGCACAGATACGCAGTATTTT
CAINDSGGGTDTQYF
>TRBD2|.|TRBV6-5|TRBJ2-1
TGTGCCAGCAGTTACACTAGCGGGGGGGCTTACAATGAGCAGTTCTTC
CASSYTSGGAYNEQFF